The 21 T cell receptor beta chains below all came from one sample that was sequenced in a study of somatic mutations in cytotoxic T cells in rheumatoid arthritis. TCRdb's table, derived via immunoSEQ multiplex PCR, lists solely in-frame clones and lacks some. Here the sample spans roughly 30,000 clones, around 83% being singletons. The source material was CD8+ T cells sorted from blood. These TCRs come from an adult with rheumatoid arthritis.

This sequence joins TRBV29-1 and TRBJ2-3, with 7 bases lining up with TRBD2. The J segment lost 0 bases and the V segment lost 0 bases, leaving 30 bases of the junction unmatched. Germline loops: CDR1 SQVTM, CDR2 ANQGSEA. The CDR3 totals 24 residues. This CDR3 reads CSVEDWGGELEPGDGRVSTDTQYF. Written as DNA, the CDR3 is TGCAGCGTTGAAGATTGGGGAGGCGAACTTGAACCGGGCGATGGGAGGGTTAGCACAGATACGCAGTATTTT.

This chain joins TRBV13 and TRBJ2-7, with D perhaps matching TRBD1 (6 bases). The V gene's germline CDR1 is PRHDT and CDR2 FYEKMQ (reference sequence). The V end was cut by 5 bases, the J end by 4 bases, with 21 bases between. This CDR3 is 16 amino acids long. CDR3 protein: CASSPRSGQQGYEQYF. The CDR3 DNA sequence: TGTGCCAGCAGCCCGAGGTCCGGACAACAGGGATACGAGCAGTACTTC. Variable domain in full (rest from reference TRBV13 and TRBJ2-7): AAGVIQSPRHLIKEKRETATLKCYPIPRHDTVYWYQQGPGQDPQFLISFYEKMQSDKGSIPDRFSAQQFSDYHSELNMSSLELGDSALYFCASSPRSGQQGYEQYFGPGTRLTVT.

This clone came up once. The rearrangement joins TRBV5-6 to TRBJ2-3; 7 bases align to TRBD2. The trim removed 2 bases at V and 4 bases at J, leaving 7 bases unmatched. The CDR3 totals 15 residues. Germline-derived CDR1 and CDR2 are SGHDT and YYEEEE. DNA for the CDR3: TGTGCCAGCAGCTTATGGGGGGGAAGCGCAGATACGCAGTATTTT. Its protein is CASSLWGGSADTQYF.

The chain has TRBV9 and TRBJ2-3, with TRBD2 matching over 9 bases. From germline, CDR1 is SGDLS and CDR2 YYNGEE. With 0 bases clipped from V and 5 bases from J, the junction kept 7 bases outside the gene matches. This CDR3 contains 16 residues. This chain's CDR3 is CASSVAGTSSGDTQYF. As DNA, the CDR3 is TGTGCCAGCAGCGTAGCAGGGACTAGCAGCGGAGATACGCAGTATTTT.

This CDR3 is CASSIFWGEGYEQYF. The CDR3 nucleotides are TGTGCCAGTAGTATATTCTGGGGGGAAGGCTACGAGCAGTACTTC. The rearrangement uses TRBV19 and TRBJ2-7, with a tentative D call TRBD2 (6 bases). CDR1 and CDR2 (germline): LNHDA, SQIVND (reference sequence). This CDR3 has 15 residues. Deletions cut 2 bases from V and 3 bases from J, with 14 bases between.

Here the CDR3 DNA reads TGCAGCGTTGTGGGAGCGGAGCGCACAGATACGCAGTATTTT. The encoded protein is CSVVGAERTDTQYF. The genes are TRBV29-1 and TRBJ2-3; maybe TRBD2 (5 bases). Trimming removed 4 bases at V and 1 base at J, with 12 bases between. Per the germline V gene, CDR1 is SQVTM and CDR2 is ANQGSEA. The CDR3 covers 14 residues.

CDR3 residues: CASSFRDRGNTEAFF. The CDR3 nucleotides read TGTGCCAGCAGTTTCCGGGACAGGGGAAACACTGAAGCTTTCTTT. The chain links TRBV9 to TRBJ1-1, with 10 positions matching TRBD1. The CDR3 consists of 15 residues. Germline V gene lookup returns CDR1 SGDLS and CDR2 YYNGEE. The V segment lost 5 bases and the J segment 2 bases; nucleotides outside the gene matches: 6.

The chain is built from TRBV15 and TRBJ1-1; no reliable D call. The CDR3 sequence is 16 residues long. The V end lost 0 bases, the J end lost 0 bases, and 11 bases lay between the germline ends. Germline CDR1 is LNHNV and CDR2 is YYDKDF (reference sequence). This CDR3 is CATSRDRASLNTEAFF. For the CDR3, the DNA is TGTGCCACCAGCAGAGATAGGGCCAGCCTGAACACTGAAGCTTTCTTT.

This clone has a handful of counts. The CDR3 reads CASSSVNQPQHF. The CDR3 region has the DNA TGTGCCAGCAGCTCCGTGAATCAGCCCCAGCATTTT. The chain joins TRBV6-6 to TRBJ1-5; D is undetermined. CDR3 size: 12 residues. The germline V gene has CDR1 MNHNY and CDR2 SVGAGI (reference sequence). The V and J ends lost 6 bases and 4 bases respectively, with 7 bases between them.

V gene TRBV7-2 combines with J gene TRBJ2-1, with D hard to call. Germline CDR1 reads SGHTA; CDR2 reads FQGNSA. The CDR3 loop spans 14 amino acids. Trimming took off 4 bases at V and 8 bases at J, with 15 bases between the two ends. The CDR3 is CASSSGPNRDEQFF. The CDR3 nucleotides are TGTGCCAGCAGCTCCGGGCCAAATCGGGATGAGCAGTTCTTC.

The rearrangement joins TRBV7-5 to TRBJ1-1. TRBV7-5 is reported as a pseudogene. The CDR3 is made up of 14 amino acids. CDR3 DNA: TGTGCCAGAAGCTTAGTTGGTGAGAACACTGAAGCTTTCTTT. Protein product: CARSLVGENTEAFF.

The rearrangement links TRBV5-4 to TRBJ2-3; D possibly corresponds to TRBD1 (5 bases). The germline CDR1 and CDR2 sequences are SGHNT and YYREEE (reference sequence). The CDR3 covers 12 residues. V was cut by 0 bases and J by 14 bases, with 13 bases left in between. CDR3 nucleotide sequence: TGTGCCAGCAGCTTGGGGGGCGTCCTGTCGTATTTT. Translated: CASSLGGVLSYF.

The chain recombines TRBV27 with TRBJ1-1; no clear D gene. V lost 3 bases and J 0 bases, leaving 8 bases between the germline ends. Germline-derived CDR1 and CDR2 are MNHEY and SMNVEV (reference sequence). There are 14 residues in the CDR3. The CDR3 coding sequence is TGTGCCAGCAGTTTGGGGTACATGAACACTGAAGCTTTCTTT. Protein sequence: CASSLGYMNTEAFF.

This clone was recorded once. This chain links TRBV5-6 with TRBJ2-2; 8 bases fit TRBD1. There are 13 residues in the CDR3. Germline CDR1 reads SGHDT; CDR2 reads YYEEEE. The trim removed 3 bases at V and 8 bases at J, leaving 3 bases unmatched. CDR3 loop: CASSWGQAGELFF. The DNA for the CDR3 is TGTGCCAGCAGCTGGGGACAGGCTGGGGAGCTGTTTTTT.

This clone was observed once. The rearrangement uses TRBV5-1 and TRBJ2-7; D is unresolved. Germline V gene data show CDR1 as SGHRS and CDR2 as YFSETQ. The CDR3 spans 13 residues. Deletions cut 0 bases from V and 1 base from J, with 5 bases between. The CDR3 spells CASSLESSYEQYF. For the CDR3, the DNA is TGCGCCAGCAGCTTGGAGAGTTCCTACGAGCAGTACTTC. Complete variable domain (other parts from reference TRBV5-1 and TRBJ2-7): KAGVTQTPRYLIKTRGQQVTLSCSPISGHRSVSWYQQTPGQGLQFLFEYFSETQRNKGNFPGRFSGRQFSNSRSEMNVSTLELGDSALYLCASSLESSYEQYFGPGTRLTVT.

The count of this clone is one. The chain couples TRBV27 to TRBJ1-5; no firm D call. Germline CDR1 is MNHEY and CDR2 is SMNVEV (reference sequence). The CDR3 runs 15 residues. V was pared by 6 bases and J by 1 base, with 13 bases between. CDR3 sequence reads: CASSGFSGSNQPQHF. The CDR3 nucleotides read TGTGCCAGCAGCGGTTTTAGCGGCAGCAATCAGCCCCAGCATTTT.

This rearrangement joins TRBV28 to TRBJ2-7, with D perhaps TRBD1 (5 bases). The germline V gene has CDR1 MDHEN and CDR2 SYDVKM. Trimming pared 3 bases from V and 2 bases from J, leaving 8 bases between. The CDR3 is 13 residues long. In DNA, the CDR3 is TGTGCCAGCAGTTTTTCAGGGCCCTACGAGCAGTACTTC. Its translation: CASSFSGPYEQYF.

This clone has a handful of counts. The chain couples TRBV2 to TRBJ1-3; the D is unclear. The CDR3 is made up of 15 amino acids. V gave up 3 bases and J gave up 4 bases, with 13 bases separating them. Germline values: CDR1 SNHLY, CDR2 FYNNEI. As DNA, the CDR3 is TGTGCCAGCAGTGAGGCGCCAGGCCGCGGAAACACCATATATTTT. It yields the protein CASSEAPGRGNTIYF.

The sample holds one count of this clone. V usage is TRBV9 and J usage is TRBJ2-5; TRBD1 matches 10 bases. V shed 6 bases and J 5 bases; nucleotides not matched to a gene: 10. This CDR3 contains 15 residues. Germline V CDR1 and CDR2: SGDLS, YYNGEE. CDR3 sequence (DNA): TGTGCCAGCACCGAGACAGGGGGCGCCTTTGAGACCCAGTACTTC. It specifies CASTETGGAFETQYF.

The CDR3: CASSHLSYTGLYEQYF. As DNA, the CDR3 is TGCGCCAGCAGCCACCTTTCCTACACAGGGCTATACGAGCAGTACTTC. The chain employs TRBV4-3 and TRBJ2-7, with TRBD1 as a possible D gene (6 bases). V lost 3 bases and J 4 bases, leaving 19 bases between the germline ends. In germline, CDR1 is LGHNA, CDR2 YSLEER. CDR3 length: 16 residues.

V is TRBV4-1 and J is TRBJ2-2; TRBD2 agrees at 13 bases. The CDR3 loop spans 17 amino acids. The J segment lost 3 bases and the V segment lost 4 bases, leaving 5 bases of the junction unmatched. CDR1 and CDR2 (germline): MGHRA, YSYEKL. The CDR3 DNA reads as TGCGCCAGCAGCCGCCTTACTAGCGGGAGGGACACCGGGGAGCTGTTTTTT. Translation: CASSRLTSGRDTGELFF.